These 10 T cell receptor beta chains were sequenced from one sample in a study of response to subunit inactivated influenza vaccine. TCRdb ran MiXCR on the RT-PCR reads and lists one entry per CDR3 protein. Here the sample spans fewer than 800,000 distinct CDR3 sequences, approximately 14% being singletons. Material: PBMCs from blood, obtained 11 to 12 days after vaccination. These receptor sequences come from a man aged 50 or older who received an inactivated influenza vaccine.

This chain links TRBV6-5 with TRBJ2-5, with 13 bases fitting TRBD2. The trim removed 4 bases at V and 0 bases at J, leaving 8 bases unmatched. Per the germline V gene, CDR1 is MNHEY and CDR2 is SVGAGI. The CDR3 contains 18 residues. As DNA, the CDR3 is TGTGCCAGCAGTTCGACTAGCGGGAGGTTAGGGGACCAAGAGACCCAGTACTTC. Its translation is CASSSTSGRLGDQETQYF.

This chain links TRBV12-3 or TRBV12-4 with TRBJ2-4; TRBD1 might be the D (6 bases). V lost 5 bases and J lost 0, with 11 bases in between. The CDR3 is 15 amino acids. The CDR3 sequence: CASSLGQRAKNIQYF. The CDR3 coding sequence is TGTGCCAGCAGTCTAGGACAGCGAGCCAAAAACATTCAGTACTTC.

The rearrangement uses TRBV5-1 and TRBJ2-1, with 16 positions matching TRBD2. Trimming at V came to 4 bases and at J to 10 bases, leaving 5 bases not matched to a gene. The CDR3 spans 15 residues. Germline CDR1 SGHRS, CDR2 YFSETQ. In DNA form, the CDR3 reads TGCGCCAGCAGCATCGGGACTAGCGGGGGGGTAGAGCAGTTCTTC. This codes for CASSIGTSGGVEQFF. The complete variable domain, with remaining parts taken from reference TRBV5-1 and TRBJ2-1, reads KAGVTQTPRYLIKTRGQQVTLSCSPISGHRSVSWYQQTPGQGLQFLFEYFSETQRNKGNFPGRFSGRQFSNSRSEMNVSTLELGDSALYLCASSIGTSGGVEQFFGPGTRLTVL.

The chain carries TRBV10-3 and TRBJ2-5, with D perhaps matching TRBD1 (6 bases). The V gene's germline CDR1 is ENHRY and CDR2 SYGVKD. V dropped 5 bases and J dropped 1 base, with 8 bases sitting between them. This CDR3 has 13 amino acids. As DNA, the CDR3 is TGTGCCATCAGTCAGGGGAGCCAAGAGACCCAGTACTTC. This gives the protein CAISQGSQETQYF.

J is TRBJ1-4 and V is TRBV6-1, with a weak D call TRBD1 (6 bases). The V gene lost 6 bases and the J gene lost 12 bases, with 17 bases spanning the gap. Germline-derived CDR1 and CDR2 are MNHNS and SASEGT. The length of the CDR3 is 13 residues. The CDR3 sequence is CASRGDTAGELFF. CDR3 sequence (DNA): TGTGCCAGCAGGGGGGACACCGCCGGAGAACTGTTTTTT.

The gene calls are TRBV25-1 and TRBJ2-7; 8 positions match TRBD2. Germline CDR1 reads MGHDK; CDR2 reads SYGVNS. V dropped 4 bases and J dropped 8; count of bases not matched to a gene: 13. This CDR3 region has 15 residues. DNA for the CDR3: TGTGCCAGCAGTGCACCGGGACTAGAGGGGGGTAAGCAGTACTTC. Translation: CASSAPGLEGGKQYF.

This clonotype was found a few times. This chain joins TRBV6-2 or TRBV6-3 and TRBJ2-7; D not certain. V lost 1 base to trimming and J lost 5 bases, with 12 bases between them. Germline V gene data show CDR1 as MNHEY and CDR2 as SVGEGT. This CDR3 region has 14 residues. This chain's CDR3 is CASSYLSLADEQYF. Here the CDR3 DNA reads TGTGCCAGCAGTTACTTGAGCCTTGCGGACGAGCAGTACTTC.

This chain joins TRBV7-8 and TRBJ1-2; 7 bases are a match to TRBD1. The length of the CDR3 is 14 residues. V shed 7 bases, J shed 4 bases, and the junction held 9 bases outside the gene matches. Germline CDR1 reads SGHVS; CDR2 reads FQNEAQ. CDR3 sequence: CASTKDRDVYGYTF. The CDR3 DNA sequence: TGTGCCAGCACCAAAGACAGGGACGTCTATGGCTACACCTTC. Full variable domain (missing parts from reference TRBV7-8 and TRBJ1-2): GAGVSQSPRYKVAKRGQDVALRCDPISGHVSLFWYQQALGQGPEFLTYFQNEAQLDKSGLPSDRFFAERPEGSVSTLKIQRTQQEDSAVYLCASTKDRDVYGYTFGSGTRLTVV.

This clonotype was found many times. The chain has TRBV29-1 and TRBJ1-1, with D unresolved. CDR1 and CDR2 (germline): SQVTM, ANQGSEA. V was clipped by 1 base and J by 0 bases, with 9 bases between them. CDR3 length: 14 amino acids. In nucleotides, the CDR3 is TGCAGCGTTGAAGTTGTGGGGATGAACACTGAAGCTTTCTTT. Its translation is CSVEVVGMNTEAFF.

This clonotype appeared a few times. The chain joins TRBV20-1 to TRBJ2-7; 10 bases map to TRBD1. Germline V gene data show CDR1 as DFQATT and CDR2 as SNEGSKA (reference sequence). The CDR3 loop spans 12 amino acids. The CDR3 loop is CRGDRGSLEQYF. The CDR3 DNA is TGCAGGGGGGACAGGGGTTCTCTCGAGCAGTACTTC.